This T cell receptor (beta chain) was profiled in a study of T cell changes during pregnancy in multiple sclerosis. The CDR3 has 15 amino acids. J gave up 4 bases and V 2 bases, and 1 base lay outside the gene matches. The germline V gene encodes CDR1 MRHNA and CDR2 SNTAGT. Clones were read by immunoSEQ multiplex PCR, and TCRdb kept only the in-frame ones, dropping some. The data contain approximately 30,000 clones, almost 90% of them singletons. This rearrangement joins TRBV6-4 to TRBJ2-1, with 11 bases that match TRBD2. The material was CD8+ T cells from peripheral blood mononuclear cells, obtained in the second trimester of pregnancy. The sequence came from a female donor with multiple sclerosis, enrolled in a pregnancy study. The CDR3 reads CASSDGTSGYNEQFF. Here the CDR3 DNA reads TGTGCCAGCAGTGACGGGACTAGCGGATACAATGAGCAGTTCTTC.